The entry that follows covers one TCR beta chain sequence. The data derive from a study of graft-versus-host responses after intestinal transplantation. General study findings and limits: Some GvH clones appeared in ileal mucosa or blood before recipient bone marrow.

Using immunoSEQ multiplex PCR, the repertoire was profiled, and TCRdb retains in-frame clones only, with some absent. The data contain 23,000 or so clones, over 35% of them singletons. Germline CDR1 and CDR2: SGHTA and FQGNSA. The CDR3 is 15 amino acids. The junction had 6 bases not matched to a gene; V was cut back by 2 bases and J by 6 bases. The rearrangement uses TRBV7-2 and TRBJ2-2; 7 bases are shared with TRBD1. The TCR comes from a human patient who received an intestinal transplant. The sequences come from alloreactive CD4+ T cells from a mixed lymphocyte reaction culture, collected before intestinal transplant. Specified subset: CFSE-low proliferating T cells sorted from roughly 6-day pre-transplant mixed lymphocyte reaction (GvH or HvG direction). The CDR3 reads CASSLTGVFPGELFF. The CDR3 coding sequence is TGTGCCAGCAGCTTAACAGGGGTGTTCCCCGGGGAGCTGTTTTTT. Using reference TRBV7-2 and TRBJ2-2 for the parts outside the CDR3, the full variable domain is GAGVSQSPSNKVTEKGKDVELRCDPISGHTALYWYRQSLGQGLEFLIYFQGNSAPDKSGLPSDRFSAERTGGSVSTLTIQRTQQEDSAVYLCASSLTGVFPGELFFGEGSRLTVL.